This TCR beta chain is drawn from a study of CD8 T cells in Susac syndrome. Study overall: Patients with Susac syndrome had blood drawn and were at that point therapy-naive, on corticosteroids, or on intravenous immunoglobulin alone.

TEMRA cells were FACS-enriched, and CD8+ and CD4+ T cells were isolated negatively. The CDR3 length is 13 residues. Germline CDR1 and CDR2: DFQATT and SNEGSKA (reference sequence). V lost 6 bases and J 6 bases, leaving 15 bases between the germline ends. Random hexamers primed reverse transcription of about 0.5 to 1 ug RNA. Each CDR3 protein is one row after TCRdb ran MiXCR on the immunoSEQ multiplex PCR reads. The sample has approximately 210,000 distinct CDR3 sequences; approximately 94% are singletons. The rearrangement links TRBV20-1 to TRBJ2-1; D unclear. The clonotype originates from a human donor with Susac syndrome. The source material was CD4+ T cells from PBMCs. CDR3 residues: CSAADAGGNEQFF. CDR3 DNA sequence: TGCAGTGCCGCGGATGCAGGCGGCAATGAGCAGTTCTTC.